The 7 T cell receptor beta chains below were found in one sample sequenced in a study of blood T cell repertoires in COVID-19. Sequencing was performed with immunoSEQ multiplex PCR; in TCRdb, only in-frame clones are kept and a portion is missing. The table has over 150,000 clones, roughly 85% seen once; the top ten hold approximately 0.99%. Sequencing input: peripheral blood. The origin of the receptors is a man aged 40-49 years with acute or convalescent COVID-19.

The V call is TRBV2, the J call TRBJ1-6, with 8 positions matching TRBD1. Germline V gene lookup returns CDR1 SNHLY and CDR2 FYNNEI. The CDR3 totals 13 residues. V was pared by 4 bases and J by 7 bases, with 0 bases of the junction left unmatched. CDR3 sequence reads: CASSGTGNSPLHF. In DNA, the CDR3 is TGTGCCAGCAGTGGGACAGGGAATTCACCCCTCCACTTT. The full variable domain, rest sourced from reference TRBV2 and TRBJ1-6, is EPEVTQTPSHQVTQMGQEVILRCVPISNHLYFYWYRQILGQKVEFLVSFYNNEISEKSEIFDDQFSVERPDGSNFTLKIRSTKLEDSAMYFCASSGTGNSPLHFGNGTRLTVT.

The chain couples TRBV7-2 to TRBJ1-1; 7 nucleotides match TRBD1. The CDR3 runs 13 residues. Germline values: CDR1 SGHTA, CDR2 FQGNSA. After removal of 1 base from V and 11 bases from J, the junction contained 7 bases not matched to a gene. DNA for the CDR3: TGTGCCAGCAGCTTAGTAACAGGGGTCGTGGCTTTCTTT. It yields the protein CASSLVTGVVAFF.

The V and J genes are TRBV12-5 and TRBJ2-3, with D perhaps TRBD2 (6 bases). The germline gives CDR1 LGHNT, CDR2 FRNRAP. The CDR3 spans 17 residues. V lost 1 base to trimming and J lost 2 bases, with 16 bases between them. CDR3 in DNA: TGTGCTAGTGGTTTGGGAACCCGTGGGACTTCCACAGATACGCAGTATTTT. This encodes CASGLGTRGTSTDTQYF.

This clone has only a few counts. The J gene is TRBJ1-1, the V gene TRBV9; D remains unclear. Germline V gives CDR1 SGDLS, CDR2 YYNGEE. With 6 bases removed from V and 0 bases from J, the gap between germline ends came to 9 bases. This CDR3 has 13 residues. The CDR3 DNA reads TGTGCCAGCAAGGCACAGTTGAACACTGAAGCTTTCTTT. Encoded protein: CASKAQLNTEAFF.

The genes are TRBV29-1 and TRBJ2-3; 11 bases are a match to TRBD2. Per germline, CDR1 SQVTM and CDR2 ANQGSEA. Germline trimming cut 3 bases from V and 4 bases from J; bases unmatched to any gene: 0. The CDR3 runs to 13 residues. CDR3 residues: CSVDSGGADTQYF. CDR3 bases: TGCAGCGTTGATAGCGGGGGGGCAGATACGCAGTATTTT.

The rearrangement uses TRBV2 and TRBJ1-1; no clear D gene. Germline CDR1 reads SNHLY; CDR2 reads FYNNEI. Trimming cost V 2 bases and J 2 bases, with 9 bases left between them. CDR3 size: 14 residues. In DNA form, the CDR3 reads TGTGCCAGCAGTGAAACACTGGGCAACACTGAAGCTTTCTTT. This translates into CASSETLGNTEAFF.

The chain recombines TRBV2 with TRBJ1-1; unclear D gene. CDR1 and CDR2 from the germline V gene are SNHLY and FYNNEI. This CDR3 has 14 residues. Trimming shortened V by 0 bases and J by 8 bases, and 13 bases separated the two germline ends. The CDR3 here is CASSEALQRREAFF. CDR3 coding DNA: TGTGCCAGCAGTGAAGCGCTGCAACGGCGGGAAGCTTTCTTT. Filled out from reference TRBV2 and TRBJ1-1, the complete variable domain reads EPEVTQTPSHQVTQMGQEVILRCVPISNHLYFYWYRQILGQKVEFLVSFYNNEISEKSEIFDDQFSVERPDGSNFTLKIRSTKLEDSAMYFCASSEALQRREAFFGQGTRLTVV.